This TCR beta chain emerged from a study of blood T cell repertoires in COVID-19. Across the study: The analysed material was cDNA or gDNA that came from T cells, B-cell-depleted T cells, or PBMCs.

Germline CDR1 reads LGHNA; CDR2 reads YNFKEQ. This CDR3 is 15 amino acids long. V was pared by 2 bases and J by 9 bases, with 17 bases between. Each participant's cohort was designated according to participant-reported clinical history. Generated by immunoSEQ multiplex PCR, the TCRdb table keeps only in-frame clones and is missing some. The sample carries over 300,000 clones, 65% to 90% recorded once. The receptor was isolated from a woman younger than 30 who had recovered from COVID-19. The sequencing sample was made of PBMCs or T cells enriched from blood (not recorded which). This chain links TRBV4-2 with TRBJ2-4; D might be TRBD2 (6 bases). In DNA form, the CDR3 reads TGTGCCAGCAGCCAACTCGGACGCGGAGGGATCATTCAGTACTTC. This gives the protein CASSQLGRGGIIQYF.